This TCR beta chain emerged from a study of shared clonotypes between healthy human individuals. About 30,000 T cell genomes, or around 300 ng DNA, went into unsorted PBMC replicate PCRs. Using immunoSEQ multiplex PCR, the repertoire was profiled, and TCRdb retains in-frame clones only, with some absent. The table lists about 100,000 clones, around half of them singletons. The CDR3 has 16 amino acids. Germline values: CDR1 MNHNY, CDR2 SVGAGI (reference sequence). V gave up 2 bases and J gave up 8 bases; unmatched junction bases: 8. In this sample, this clone turned up once. The antigen is not known. A much larger clone lies one base from this, so it may be a read error. Study-level points and caveats: Genetic and exposure-history diversity was limited by the few donors.

This TCR was sampled from a woman aged 40 to 55 in good health. Some clones in this sample may be carry-over from other donors' samples. V usage is TRBV6-6 and J usage is TRBJ2-1, with 11 bases identical to TRBD2. The sample consisted of PBMCs. CDR3 bases: TGTGCCAGCAGTTACCTTAGCGGGAGGGCCAGAGATGAGCAGTTCTTC. Translating it yields CASSYLSGRARDEQFF.